The entry below describes one T cell receptor beta chain. Its specificity is not known. This entry is derived from a study of T cells in Graves' hyperthyroidism and ophthalmopathy. Study-level results: Blood samples included most of the expanded thyroid clonotypes exceeding 0.001. Separating ophthalmopathy from stable hyperthyroidism was achieved by a 13 V-J model.

Amplified TCR beta CDR3 regions came from RNA transcripts. A set of HTBI primers served as the primers for a first-round RT-PCR of the TCR CDR3. TCRdb ran MiXCR on the multiplex PCR reads and lists one entry per CDR3 protein. The sample carries about 570,000 distinct CDR3 sequences, 46% recorded once. The study left out patients who had uncontrolled infection, other autoimmune disease, pregnancy or lactation. Thyroid ultrasound, orbital computed tomography, clinical symptoms, and serum thyroxine and TRAb underpinned diagnoses. V lost 4 bases to trimming and J lost 1 base; unmatched junction nucleotides: 4. The CDR3 runs 14 residues. Germline V gene sequence: CDR1 SQVTM, CDR2 ANQGSEA.

This receptor was obtained from an adult woman with Graves' disease, either hyperthyroidism or ophthalmopathy (not recorded which). The sample comprised peripheral blood or thyroid tissue (not recorded which). J is TRBJ1-1 and V is TRBV29-1; 9 nucleotides line up with TRBD1. CDR3 sequence reads: CSVVDRGANTEAFF. The CDR3 DNA is TGCAGCGTTGTCGACAGGGGGGCGAACACTGAAGCTTTCTTT.